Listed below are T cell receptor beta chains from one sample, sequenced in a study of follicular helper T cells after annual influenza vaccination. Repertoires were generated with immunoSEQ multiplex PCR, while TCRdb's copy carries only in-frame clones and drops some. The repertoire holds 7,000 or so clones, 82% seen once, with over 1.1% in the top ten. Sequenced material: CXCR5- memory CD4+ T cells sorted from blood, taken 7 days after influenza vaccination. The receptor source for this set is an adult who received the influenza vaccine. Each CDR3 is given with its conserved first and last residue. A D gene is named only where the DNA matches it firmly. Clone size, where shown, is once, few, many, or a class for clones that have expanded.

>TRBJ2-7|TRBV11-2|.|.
CASSLMTGSYEQYF
TGTGCCAGCAGCTTAATGACAGGTTCCTACGAGCAGTACTTC
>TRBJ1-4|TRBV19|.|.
CASSFRIGGNEKLFF
TGTGCCAGTAGTTTTAGAATCGGGGGTAATGAAAAACTGTTTTTT
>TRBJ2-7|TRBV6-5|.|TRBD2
CASRRTSGPGEQYF
TGTGCCAGCAGGAGGACTAGCGGACCTGGGGAGCAGTACTTC
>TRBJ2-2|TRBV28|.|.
CASRTAGELFF
TGTGCCAGCAGGACGGCCGGGGAGCTGTTTTTT
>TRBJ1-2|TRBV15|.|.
CATSRAGSYNYGYTF
TGTGCCACCAGCAGAGCGGGATCCTATAACTATGGCTACACCTTC
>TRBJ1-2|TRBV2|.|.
CASRWEDYGYTF
TGTGCCAGCAGGTGGGAGGACTATGGCTACACCTTC
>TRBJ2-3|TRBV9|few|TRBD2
CASSARLAGDTDTQYF
TGTGCCAGCAGCGCCCGACTAGCGGGGGACACAGATACGCAGTATTTT
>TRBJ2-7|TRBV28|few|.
CASSSPVSEQYF
TGTGCCAGCAGTTCGCCCGTGAGCGAGCAGTACTTC
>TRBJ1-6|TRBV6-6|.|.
CASSYSRGRISPLHF
TGTGCCAGCAGTTACTCACGGGGGAGAATTTCACCCCTCCACTTT
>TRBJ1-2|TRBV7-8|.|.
CASSSHLVPSKNYGYTF
TGTGCCAGCAGCTCCCACCTAGTCCCCTCTAAAAACTATGGCTACACCTTC
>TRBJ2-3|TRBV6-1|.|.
CASKERFSTDTQYF
TGTGCCAGCAAGGAACGGTTTAGCACAGATACGCAGTATTTT
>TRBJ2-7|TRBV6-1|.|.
CASREAGRSSYEQYF
TGTGCCAGCAGGGAAGCAGGGCGAAGCTCCTACGAGCAGTACTTC
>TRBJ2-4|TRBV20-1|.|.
CSAFENIQYF
TGCAGTGCTTTCGAAAACATTCAGTACTTC
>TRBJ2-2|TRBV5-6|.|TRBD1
CATSGTGMATGELFF
TGTGCCACTTCCGGGACAGGGATGGCAACCGGGGAGCTGTTTTTT
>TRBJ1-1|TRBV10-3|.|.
CAISEFPPGKSEAFF
TGTGCCATCAGTGAATTCCCCCCAGGGAAGTCTGAAGCTTTCTTT
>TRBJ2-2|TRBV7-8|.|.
CASSLSVGRAHGIGELFF
TGTGCCAGCAGCTTATCGGTGGGGCGGGCGCATGGCATTGGGGAGCTGTTTTTT
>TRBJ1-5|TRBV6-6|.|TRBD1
CASSYDRGLDQPQHF
TGTGCCAGCAGTTACGACAGGGGCTTGGATCAGCCCCAGCATTTT
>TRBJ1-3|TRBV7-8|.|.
CASSLDRRSGNTIYF
TGTGCCAGCAGCTTAGACAGACGCTCTGGAAACACCATATATTTT
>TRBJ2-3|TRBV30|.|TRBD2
CAWSVQAAGDTDTQYF
TGTGCCTGGAGTGTACAGGCGGCGGGGGACACAGATACGCAGTATTTT
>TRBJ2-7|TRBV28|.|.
CASTPGTAFYEQYF
TGTGCCAGCACACCCGGGACGGCTTTCTACGAGCAGTACTTC
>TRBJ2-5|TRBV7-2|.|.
CASTLGGTQETQYF
TGTGCCAGCACCCTAGGGGGTACTCAAGAGACCCAGTACTTC
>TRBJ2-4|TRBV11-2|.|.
CASSPLGAKNIQYF
TGTGCCAGCAGCCCGCTCGGGGCCAAAAACATTCAGTACTTC
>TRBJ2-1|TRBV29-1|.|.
CSGGGLGEQFF
TGCAGCGGCGGAGGGTTAGGTGAGCAGTTCTTC
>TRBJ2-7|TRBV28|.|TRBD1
CASSSLGQGANYEQYF
TGTGCCAGCAGCAGCCTGGGACAGGGGGCCAACTACGAGCAGTACTTC
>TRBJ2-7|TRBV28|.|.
CASRATGPSSYEQYF
TGTGCCAGCAGAGCGACAGGTCCCAGCTCCTACGAGCAGTACTTC
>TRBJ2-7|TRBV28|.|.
CASSLKAYEQYF
TGTGCCAGCAGTTTAAAAGCTTACGAGCAGTACTTC